This TCR beta chain was found in a study of blood T cell repertoires in COVID-19. Study details: Acute and convalescent COVID-19 specimens originated in the United States, Italy and Spain.

As processed by the authors: By means of reference gene primer amplification, nucleated cell counts were estimated. Clones were sequenced by immunoSEQ multiplex PCR, and TCRdb holds only the in-frame ones, with some missing. V, J and clone size derive from that table, while D and trimming were established from the DNA sequence. The repertoire has roughly 190,000 clones, over 80% of them found once; the top ten carry approximately 3%. Per germline, CDR1 LNHDA and CDR2 SQIVND (reference sequence). The CDR3 totals 17 residues. After removal of 6 bases from V and 3 bases from J, the junction contained 15 bases not matched to a gene.

Input material: PBMCs or T cells enriched from blood (not recorded which). The J gene is TRBJ1-2, the V gene TRBV19; 8 nucleotides match TRBD1. The sequence derives from a woman aged 25 to 39 who had been exposed to COVID-19. Here the CDR3 reads CASSPRTGRGSYYGYTF. The CDR3 DNA reads TGTGCCAGTAGCCCCAGGACAGGGAGGGGATCCTACTATGGCTACACCTTC.